This TCR beta chain emerged from a study of Graves' ophthalmopathy and Graves' hyperthyroidism. Study results and caveats: A majority of expanded thyroid clonotypes exceeding 0.001 frequency were likewise present in blood.

This clonotype has at least ten counts. What it recognizes is unknown. Per the germline V gene, CDR1 is LNHDA and CDR2 is SQIVND (reference sequence). The CDR3 has 14 residues. V was pared by 6 bases and J by 4 bases, with 10 bases between. RNA transcripts provided the template for amplifying TCR beta CDR3 regions. Second-round multiplex PCR came after a first-round RT-PCR that employed HTBI primers. TCRdb itself ran the multiplex PCR reads through MiXCR, one entry per CDR3 protein. In the table there are hundreds of thousands of distinct CDR3 sequences, 40% of which are singletons. Enrollment excluded any patients with other autoimmune diseases, uncontrolled infections, pregnancy or lactation.

This receptor was identified in an adult man with Graves' ophthalmopathy. The gene calls are TRBV19 and TRBJ1-6; tentatively, D is TRBD1 (5 bases). Sequencing used peripheral blood. CDR3 amino acids: CASRGTEYNSPLHF. CDR3 nucleotides: TGTGCCAGTAGGGGGACGGAATATAATTCACCCCTCCACTTT.